These 4 T cell receptor beta chains share one sample of origin, sequenced in a study of Graves' ophthalmopathy and Graves' hyperthyroidism. CDR3 regions of TCR beta were amplified from RNA transcripts. HTBI primers served in a first-round RT-PCR, which a second-round multiplex PCR followed. TCRdb passed the multiplex PCR reads through MiXCR, listing each CDR3 protein once. The data show 900,000 to 1,200,000 distinct CDR3 sequences, 35% to 45% seen once. The sequenced sample was peripheral blood or thyroid tissue (not recorded which). All receptors come from an adult man with Graves' hyperthyroidism.

The chain is built from TRBV19 and TRBJ1-5, with a possible D match to TRBD1 (5 bases). Trimming stripped 7 bases from V and 9 bases from J, with 10 bases between. Germline V gives CDR1 LNHDA, CDR2 SQIVND (reference sequence). The CDR3 loop spans 11 amino acids. The CDR3 is CASTSGGPQHF. The CDR3 region has the DNA TGTGCCAGTACCTCCGGGGGGCCCCAGCATTTT.

This clonotype was recorded many times. The chain recombines TRBV11-2 with TRBJ1-3; D is undetermined. The CDR3 totals 15 residues. Germline assignment: CDR1 SGHAT and CDR2 FQNNGV. Trimming cost V 5 bases and J 0 bases, with 11 bases left between them. The CDR3 bases are TGTGCCAGCAGCACCCGGACGGACTCTGGAAACACCATATATTTT. Encoded protein: CASSTRTDSGNTIYF.

This clonotype was detected ten times or more. The chain joins TRBV7-9 to TRBJ2-5; weak D call: TRBD2 (5 bases). The CDR3 extends over 13 amino acids. Germline lookup yields CDR1 SEHNR and CDR2 FQNEAQ (reference sequence). V was clipped by 6 bases and J by 4 bases, with 12 bases between them. CDR3 in DNA: TGTGCCAGCAGTCCGGGGATTCCAGAGACCCAGTACTTC. Its protein is CASSPGIPETQYF.

This clonotype came up a few times. CDR3 bases: TGCGCCAGCAGGACGGATGTAAACTACTACGAGCAGTACTTC. Translation: CASRTDVNYYEQYF. J is TRBJ2-7 and V is TRBV5-1; D ambiguous. Trimming pared 5 bases from V and 3 bases from J, leaving 15 bases between. The CDR3 runs 14 residues. Germline V CDR1 and CDR2: SGHRS, YFSETQ.